This TCR beta chain was observed in a study of graft-versus-host responses after intestinal transplantation. Broader study findings: Some GvH clones appeared in ileal mucosa or blood before recipient bone marrow.

This CDR3 spans 12 amino acids. The V gene lost 5 bases and the J gene lost 6 bases, with 7 bases spanning the gap. Germline V gene data show CDR1 as MNHEY and CDR2 as SMNVEV (reference sequence). Irradiated, violet-dye-labeled stimulators (roughly 200,000) were plated alongside roughly 200,000 CFSE-labeled responders. Profiled with immunoSEQ multiplex PCR; TCRdb holds only in-frame clones, not every one. This table has more than 15,000 clones, approximately 38% appearing once. This sample comprised alloreactive CD8+ T cells from a mixed lymphocyte reaction culture, obtained before intestinal transplant. Subset here: CFSE-low proliferating T cells sorted from approximately 6-day pre-transplant mixed lymphocyte reaction (GvH or HvG direction). This TCR was recovered from a human patient who received an intestinal transplant. This chain links TRBV27 with TRBJ2-2; the D gene is possibly TRBD1 (6 bases). CDR3 in DNA: TGTGCCAGCAGTGGGGGCGCCGGGGAGCTGTTTTTT. Amino acid sequence: CASSGGAGELFF.